A selection of T cell receptor beta chains follows, all from one sample in a study of blood T cell repertoires in COVID-19. Sequencing was performed with immunoSEQ multiplex PCR; in TCRdb, only in-frame clones are kept and a portion is missing. Among over 130,000 clones listed, roughly 86% were seen once. Sample: PBMCs or T cells enriched from blood (not recorded which). These receptor sequences come from a woman aged 50 to 60 with acute COVID-19. Each CDR3 is given with its conserved first and last residue. D genes are given only for firm matches. Expanded clones get a size class; other rows say once, few or many, or leave the size out.

D	V	size	J	DNA	CDR3
.	TRBV6-2/TRBV6-3	.	TRBJ1-2	TGTGCCAGCAGTTACTTGGGGCAGGACCTTGGCATAGGCTATGGCTACACCTTC	CASSYLGQDLGIGYGYTF
TRBD2	TRBV5-4	.	TRBJ2-1	TGTGCCAGCAGCCCGGGGGGGCAGGGGAACTACAATGAGCAGTTCTTC	CASSPGGQGNYNEQFF
TRBD1	TRBV6-5	.	TRBJ1-5	TGTGCCAGCAGGCGCAGACAGGGGGTACGTCAGCCCCAGCATTTT	CASRRRQGVRQPQHF
TRBD2	TRBV19	.	TRBJ2-7	TGTGCCAGTAGTATCGCAGCGGGAGGTTCCGAGCAGTACTTC	CASSIAAGGSEQYF
TRBD2	TRBV5-1	.	TRBJ2-5	TGCGCCAGCAGCTTCGGGGGAGGGGAAGAGACCCAGTACTTC	CASSFGGGEETQYF
.	TRBV14	once	TRBJ2-2	TGTGCCAGCAGCCAAGACAGGGTGAACACCGGGGAGCTGTTTTTT	CASSQDRVNTGELFF
TRBD1	TRBV9	few	TRBJ1-1	TGTGCCAGCAGCGTAGTCGGGTCTGGGGACAGGGGGCCTGAAGCTTTCTTT	CASSVVGSGDRGPEAFF
TRBD1	TRBV7-2	.	TRBJ1-1	TGTGCCAGCAGCCCGGGACAGGGGGCTTCTGTAGCTTTCTTT	CASSPGQGASVAFF
TRBD1	TRBV7-8	.	TRBJ1-3	TGTGCCAGCAGCTGGGACAGGGCCAACTCTGGAAACACCATATATTTT	CASSWDRANSGNTIYF
.	TRBV4-1	.	TRBJ1-2	TGCGCCAGCAGCCAAAAAACAGGGTCCAACTATGGCTACACCTTC	CASSQKTGSNYGYTF
TRBD2	TRBV6-1	.	TRBJ2-7	TGTGCCAGCAGTGACGGGCTAGCGGGGGTCCGACCCTACGAGCAGTACTTC	CASSDGLAGVRPYEQYF
TRBD1	TRBV2	.	TRBJ2-7	TGTGCCAGCAGTCCCGACAGGGGATTGAACGAGCAGTACTTC	CASSPDRGLNEQYF
TRBD1	TRBV19	.	TRBJ1-1	TGTGCCAGTATAAAACAGGGGGCCGCTGAAGCTTTCTTT	CASIKQGAAEAFF
TRBD2	TRBV20-1	.	TRBJ2-1	TGCAGTGCTAGTTATATAGCGGGAAGCTCCTACAATGAGCAGTTCTTC	CSASYIAGSSYNEQFF
.	TRBV6-5	.	TRBJ1-3	TGTGCCAGCAGTTACTCGGGCAGGCAGGGAAACACCATATATTTT	CASSYSGRQGNTIYF